This record concerns one T cell receptor (beta chain) sequence. The CDR3 is 13 residues long. Germline-derived CDR1 and CDR2 are MNHEY and SMNVEV (reference sequence). The V segment lost 2 bases and the J segment 3 bases; nucleotides outside the gene matches: 1. The data originate from a study of blood T cell repertoires in COVID-19. Turning to the study itself: Donors in the United States, Italy and Spain gave samples during acute or convalescent COVID-19. Sources were T cells, B-cell-depleted T cells, or PBMCs; the material itself was cDNA or gDNA.

In the original processing: Reference gene primer amplification in the assay estimated nucleated cell counts. Libraries were prepared by immunoSEQ multiplex PCR; TCRdb keeps only in-frame clonotypes and omits some of them. V, J and clone size are taken as reported in that table, and D and trimming were inferred from the DNA itself. Found here are fewer than 250,000 clones, around 76% of them singletons; the top ten hold about 8%. Patients at the Seattle site were enrolled during active infection and followed longitudinally. Sequencing was performed on peripheral blood. The receptor comes from a woman aged 55-75 years with COVID-19, enrolled during active disease. The rearrangement links TRBV27 to TRBJ2-7; 7 nucleotides align to TRBD1. The CDR3 region has the DNA TGTGCCAGCAGTTTAGGGACAGACTACGAGCAGTACTTC. Translation gives CASSLGTDYEQYF.